The T cell receptor beta chain described here comes from a study of vaccination and CD4 T cells after COVID-19. Germline-derived CDR1 and CDR2 are SNHLY and FYNNEI. The J segment lost 3 bases and the V segment lost 5 bases, leaving 11 bases of the junction unmatched. The CDR3 is made up of 17 amino acids. Treatment specified: roughly 10-day PBMC culture with coronavirus spike peptide pools or control peptides (ViraFEST assay). Following expansion of antigen-specific T cells with peptide pools, ViraFEST then sequenced TCRs. Wells that each held 1.5 million to 2 million PBMCs were cultured with 7.5 to 10 IU/ml IL-2 and approximately 9.5 ug/ml peptide pools. Overall study findings and caveats: Relatively small numbers of convalescent patients were studied, with no early post-infection timepoints included. Detection of a median around 83% of reactive clones in convalescent patients was confined to the period after vaccination.

The Oncomine TCR Beta short-read assay was applied to DNA of cultured CD4+ T cells. From the PCR reads, TCRdb called clonotypes with MiXCR, one entry per CDR3 protein. The repertoire includes tens of thousands of distinct CDR3 sequences, approximately 56% of them detected once, and roughly 14% sits in the top ten. This clonotype appeared a single time. Its antigen is still unknown. This specimen consisted of CD4+ T cells from blood, cultured in vitro, obtained after SARS-CoV-2 vaccination. The TCR sequence derives from a human donor who received a COVID-19 vaccine. This chain joins TRBV2 and TRBJ2-7, with TRBD2 matching over 12 bases. The CDR3 coding sequence is TGTGCCAGCAGTTTTAGGACTAGCGGGGTAATTCACTACGAGCAGTACTTC. This sequence encodes CASSFRTSGVIHYEQYF.